This TCR beta chain derives from a study of vaccination effects on CD4 cells after COVID-19. Using immunoSEQ multiplex PCR, the repertoire was profiled, and TCRdb retains in-frame clones only, with some absent. The data show tens of thousands of clones, 70% to 85% seen once. Before sequencing, viral peptide pools were used by the ViraFEST assay to expand antigen-specific CD4+ T cells. Following culture for around 10 days, CD4+ T cells were isolated. All vaccine recipients tested negative for nucleocapsid antibodies and had never contracted SARS-CoV-2 infection. A note on this clone: Antigen unknown.

General observations from the study: Infection-derived and vaccine-derived clones contracted markedly late after vaccination. Healthy vaccinees' vaccine-induced clones included only 1 of 255 that recognized common cold coronaviruses. The study got few convalescent patients and did not collect any early post-infection timepoints.

The sequencing here drew on CD4+ T cells from PBMCs cultured with HCoV-NL63 spike peptides, taken before COVID-19 vaccination. The TCR sequence derives from a human donor who received a COVID-19 vaccine.

The CDR3 protein is CASSLVGTSGYNEQFF. The CDR3 region has the DNA TGCGCCAGCAGCTTGGTTGGGACTAGCGGGTACAATGAGCAGTTCTTC. V usage is TRBV5-1 and J usage is TRBJ2-1; 12 bases are shared with TRBD2. The CDR3 length is 16 residues. The germline gives CDR1 SGHRS, CDR2 YFSETQ. J was trimmed by 4 bases and V by 0 bases; bases with no gene match: 2.